This T cell receptor (beta chain) is drawn from a study of cytomegalovirus exposure and HLA in healthy donors. In the PCR, 60 Vbeta and 13 Jbeta primers were used. Clones were read by immunoSEQ multiplex PCR, and TCRdb kept only the in-frame ones, dropping some. The repertoire includes 150,000 to 200,000 clones, 80% of them detected once, and roughly 2% sits in the top ten. CDR1 and CDR2 (germline): MGHRA, YSYEKL. The CDR3 covers 13 residues. With 3 bases clipped from V and 8 bases from J, the junction kept 4 bases outside the gene matches. In this sample, this clone turned up a few times. The antigen remains undetermined. Study-wide points: TRBV6-2, TRBV6-3 and some other V segments were excluded as indistinguishable. The classifier reportedly diagnosed cytomegalovirus status with high specificity and sensitivity.

The clonotype was recovered from a woman in her thirties in good health and CMV-seronegative. The sequenced material came from PBMCs. This chain links TRBV4-1 with TRBJ2-4; 7 bases map to TRBD1. The CDR3 sequence: CASSQLDRDIQYF. CDR3 DNA: TGCGCCAGCAGCCAGTTAGACAGGGACATTCAGTACTTC.